This record concerns one T cell receptor beta chain sequence. The antigen remains unidentified. The data were taken from a study of cytomegalovirus exposure and HLA in healthy donors. Study-level findings and limits: The later analysis indicated that the majority of CMV-associated TCR beta chains appeared HLA-restricted. Apart from CMV serostatus, no immune exposure information was available. Analysis performed later found approximately 17,000 TCR beta sequences associated with HLA alleles at 0.05 false discovery rate.

It was with 60 Vbeta and 13 Jbeta primers that the PCR ran. Assay used: immunoSEQ multiplex PCR; TCRdb lists only in-frame clones, some missing. The table includes over 150,000 clones, about 75% detected once. CDR3 length equals 14 residues. V was cut by 5 bases and J by 3 bases, with 11 bases left in between. Germline V lookup: CDR1 MGHDK, CDR2 SYGVNS. This receptor was identified in a man younger than 30 in good health and CMV-seronegative. The sequencing input was PBMCs. The genes are TRBV25-1 and TRBJ2-1; perhaps TRBD2 as D (6 bases). The CDR3 sequence is CASSLAPDYNEQFF. In DNA, the CDR3 is TGTGCCAGCAGTCTAGCGCCGGACTACAATGAGCAGTTCTTC. Full variable domain (outside the CDR3, taken from reference TRBV25-1 and TRBJ2-1): EADIYQTPRYLVIGTGKKITLECSQTMGHDKMYWYQQDPGMELHLIHYSYGVNSTEKGDLSSESTVSRIRTEHFPLTLESARPSHTSQYLCASSLAPDYNEQFFGPGTRLTVL.